This passage covers 12 T cell receptor beta chains from one sample sequenced in a study of cytomegalovirus exposure and HLA in healthy donors. This table comes from immunoSEQ multiplex PCR, and its TCRdb copy is limited to in-frame clones, with some not included. The table has 120,000 to 150,000 clones, around 88% seen once. The sequencing sample was made of PBMCs. The receptors come from a young woman in good health and CMV-seropositive.

The chain carries TRBV29-1 and TRBJ2-3; 9 nucleotides agree with TRBD1. The CDR3 runs 12 residues. Losses at the gene ends were 7 bases for V and 3 bases for J; bases not matched to a gene: 2. In germline, CDR1 is SQVTM, CDR2 ANQGSEA. DNA of the CDR3: TGCAGCGCTGGACAGGGGACAGATACGCAGTATTTT. As protein: CSAGQGTDTQYF.

The V gene is TRBV29-1, the J gene TRBJ2-1; D is possibly TRBD2 (6 bases). CDR1 is SQVTM, CDR2 ANQGSEA, per germline. V lost 4 bases and J 10 bases, leaving 14 bases between the germline ends. The CDR3 runs to 12 residues. CDR3 DNA sequence: TGCAGCGTTGGATTCGGGAGTAGAGAGCAGTTCTTC. This gives the protein CSVGFGSREQFF.

The rearrangement joins TRBV7-3 to TRBJ1-6; D call uncertain. Looked up from germline, CDR1 is SGHTA and CDR2 is FQGTGA. V shed 2 bases and J shed 7 bases, with 9 bases lying between them. The CDR3 extends over 14 amino acids. CDR3 residues: CASSLDAANSPLHF. The CDR3 nucleotides read TGTGCCAGCAGCTTAGACGCAGCGAATTCACCCCTCCACTTT.

V and J are TRBV28 and TRBJ2-7, with 13 positions matching TRBD2. CDR1 MDHEN and CDR2 SYDVKM come from the germline V gene. The CDR3 loop spans 18 amino acids. V lost 6 bases and J lost 0; bases outside the gene matches: 11. The CDR3 nucleotides read TGTGCCAGCAGCCGGCTTACTAGCGGGAGGGCCGTCTCCTACGAGCAGTACTTC. This translates into CASSRLTSGRAVSYEQYF.

This chain joins TRBV7-2 and TRBJ2-7; D ambiguous. The CDR3 length is 11 residues. Trimming cost V 1 base and J 6 bases, with 4 bases left between them. Germline V gene data show CDR1 as SGHTA and CDR2 as FQGNSA. CDR3 in DNA: TGTGCCAGCAGCTTAGGTCGCGAGCAGTACTTC. The encoded protein is CASSLGREQYF. Full variable domain (rest looked up from reference TRBV7-2 and TRBJ2-7): GAGVSQSPSNKVTEKGKDVELRCDPISGHTALYWYRQSLGQGLEFLIYFQGNSAPDKSGLPSDRFSAERTGGSVSTLTIQRTQQEDSAVYLCASSLGREQYFGPGTRLTVT.

V is TRBV4-1 and J is TRBJ1-1; no clear D. This CDR3 is built from 13 residues. Trimming stripped 1 base from V and 3 bases from J, with 6 bases between. CDR1 MGHRA and CDR2 YSYEKL come from the germline V gene. The CDR3 region is CASSQGADTEAFF. The CDR3 nucleotides are TGCGCCAGCAGCCAAGGGGCAGACACTGAAGCTTTCTTT.

The rearrangement uses TRBV11-2 and TRBJ2-5; D may be TRBD2 (5 bases). The CDR3 spans 15 residues. V lost 0 bases, J lost 1 base, and 9 bases lay in between. Germline V gene sequence: CDR1 SGHAT, CDR2 FQNNGV. CDR3 amino acids: CASSLDHGSQETQYF. The CDR3 DNA is TGTGCCAGCAGCTTAGATCATGGGAGCCAAGAGACCCAGTACTTC.

This clone has a single count. V usage is TRBV6-1 and J usage is TRBJ1-3; unclear D gene. The CDR3 consists of 14 residues. Germline V gives CDR1 MNHNS, CDR2 SASEGT. The V end was cut by 3 bases, the J end by 0 bases, with 6 bases between. As DNA, the CDR3 is TGTGCCAGCAGTGACTGGCTCTCTGGAAACACCATATATTTT. This gives the protein CASSDWLSGNTIYF.

This clone has only one observation. As DNA, the CDR3 is TGTGCCAGCAGTTCGTACAGGGAGACCCAGTACTTC. It is translated as CASSSYRETQYF. V is TRBV28 and J is TRBJ2-5; tentatively, D is TRBD1 (5 bases). The germline V gene encodes CDR1 MDHEN and CDR2 SYDVKM. The CDR3 is 12 amino acids. V lost 4 bases to trimming and J lost 5 bases, with 8 bases between them. Full variable domain (rest looked up from reference TRBV28 and TRBJ2-5): DVKVTQSSRYLVKRTGEKVFLECVQDMDHENMFWYRQDPGLGLRLIYFSYDVKMKEKGDIPEGYSVSREKKERFSLILESASTNQTSMYLCASSSYRETQYFGPGTRLLVL.

This chain uses TRBV5-6 with TRBJ2-7; the D is unclear. The V end lost 0 bases, the J end lost 6 bases, and 10 bases lay between the germline ends. This CDR3 region has 13 residues. Germline lookup yields CDR1 SGHDT and CDR2 YYEEEE. DNA for the CDR3: TGTGCCAGCAGCTTGGCCCCGGTTGCCGAGCAGTACTTC. The encoded protein is CASSLAPVAEQYF.

This rearrangement joins TRBV5-1 to TRBJ2-1; tentative D call: TRBD1 (5 bases). The CDR3 has 15 amino acids. In germline, CDR1 is SGHRS, CDR2 YFSETQ. V was clipped by 0 bases and J by 4 bases, with 11 bases between them. The CDR3: CASSLVTDGYNEQFF. CDR3 coding DNA: TGCGCCAGCAGCTTGGTGACAGACGGTTACAATGAGCAGTTCTTC.

This clone occurred a few times. This sequence joins TRBV19 and TRBJ2-7; 12 bases map to TRBD1. V was clipped by 8 bases and J by 2 bases; unmatched bases: 1. The CDR3 runs to 13 residues. Germline CDR1 LNHDA, CDR2 SQIVND (reference sequence). CDR3 residues: CASGTGGPYEQYF. The CDR3 region has the DNA TGTGCCAGTGGGACAGGGGGCCCCTACGAGCAGTACTTC.